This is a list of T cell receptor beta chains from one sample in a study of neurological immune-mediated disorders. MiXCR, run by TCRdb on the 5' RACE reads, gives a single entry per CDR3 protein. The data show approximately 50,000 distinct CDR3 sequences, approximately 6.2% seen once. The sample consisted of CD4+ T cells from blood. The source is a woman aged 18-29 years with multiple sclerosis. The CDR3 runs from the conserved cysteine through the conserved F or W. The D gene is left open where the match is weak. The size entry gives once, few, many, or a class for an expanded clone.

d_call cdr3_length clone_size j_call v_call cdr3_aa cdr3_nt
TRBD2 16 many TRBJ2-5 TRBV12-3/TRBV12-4 CASRRTSGGSQETQYF TGTGCCAGCAGACGGACTAGCGGGGGGTCCCAAGAGACCCAGTACTTC
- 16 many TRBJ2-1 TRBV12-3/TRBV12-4 CASSERDKLSYNEQFF TGTGCCAGCAGTGAGCGGGACAAATTAAGCTACAATGAGCAGTTCTTC
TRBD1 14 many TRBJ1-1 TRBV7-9 CASSAADRGSEAFF TGTGCCAGCAGCGCCGCGGACAGGGGGTCTGAAGCTTTCTTT
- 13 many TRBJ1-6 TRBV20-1 CSASVVGDSPLHF TGCAGTGCTAGCGTCGTGGGGGATTCACCCCTCCACTTT
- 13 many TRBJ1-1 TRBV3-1 CASSQPRGTEAFF TGTGCCAGCAGCCAACCCCGTGGAACTGAAGCTTTCTTT
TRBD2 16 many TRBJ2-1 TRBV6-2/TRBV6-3 CASSSPRLAGRNEQFF TGTGCCAGCAGTTCACCGCGACTAGCGGGACGCAATGAGCAGTTCTTC
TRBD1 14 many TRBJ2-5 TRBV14 CASSRGRGRETQYF TGTGCCAGCAGCCGGGGAAGGGGGCGAGAGACCCAGTACTTC
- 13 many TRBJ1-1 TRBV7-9 CASSLEVNTEAFF TGTGCCAGCAGCTTAGAGGTGAACACTGAAGCTTTCTTT
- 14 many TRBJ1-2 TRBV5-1 CASSFRQRHYGYTF TGCGCCAGCAGCTTTCGACAGCGCCACTATGGCTACACCTTC
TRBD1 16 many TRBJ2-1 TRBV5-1 CASSRQPGQGTNEQFF TGCGCCAGCAGCCGACAACCGGGACAGGGAACGAATGAGCAGTTCTTC
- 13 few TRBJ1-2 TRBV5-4 CASSSGGLGGYTF TGTGCCAGCAGCTCCGGCGGCCTGGGTGGCTACACCTTC